Here is one TCR beta chain with its context. Enrolled through a virtual design, the participants were between roughly 18 and 100 years of age and came from about two dozen US areas. The data were taken from a study of blood T cell repertoires in COVID-19. Germline V gene lookup returns CDR1 MDHEN and CDR2 SYDVKM. Trimming removed 3 bases at V and 4 bases at J, with 19 bases between. This CDR3 has 16 residues. Some clones are missing from TCRdb's copy, which holds only in-frame ones; the method was immunoSEQ multiplex PCR. This sample carries a few hundred thousand clones, roughly 84% of them seen once, and the ten largest clones take around 3%.

The chain links TRBV28 to TRBJ2-7; maybe TRBD1 (5 bases). This TCR was sampled from a woman aged 25-40 years who had recovered from COVID-19. Sequencing was done on a sample of PBMCs or T cells enriched from blood (not recorded which). The DNA of the CDR3 is TGTGCCAGCAGTTTGATGGGTTCGTTAAGGGGATACGAGCAGTACTTC. Translated: CASSLMGSLRGYEQYF.